The present entry profiles one TCR beta chain with its context. Sequencing was performed with immunoSEQ multiplex PCR; in TCRdb, only in-frame clones are kept and a portion is missing. The sample includes some 170,000 clones, roughly 90% seen only once; the top ten take over 15%. The CDR3 spans 16 residues. The germline CDR1 and CDR2 sequences are SGHRS and YFSETQ. Deletions cut 2 bases from V and 0 bases from J, with 9 bases between. These data come from a study of blood T cell repertoires in COVID-19. The TCR sequence derives from a man aged 55-75 years with active or convalescent COVID-19. The sequenced sample was peripheral blood. The V call is TRBV5-1, the J call TRBJ2-6, with D possibly TRBD2 on 6 matching bases. The CDR3 region has the DNA TGCGCCAGCAGCTTTAGTAGCGGCTCTGGGGCCAACGTCCTGACTTTC. Translating it yields CASSFSSGSGANVLTF.